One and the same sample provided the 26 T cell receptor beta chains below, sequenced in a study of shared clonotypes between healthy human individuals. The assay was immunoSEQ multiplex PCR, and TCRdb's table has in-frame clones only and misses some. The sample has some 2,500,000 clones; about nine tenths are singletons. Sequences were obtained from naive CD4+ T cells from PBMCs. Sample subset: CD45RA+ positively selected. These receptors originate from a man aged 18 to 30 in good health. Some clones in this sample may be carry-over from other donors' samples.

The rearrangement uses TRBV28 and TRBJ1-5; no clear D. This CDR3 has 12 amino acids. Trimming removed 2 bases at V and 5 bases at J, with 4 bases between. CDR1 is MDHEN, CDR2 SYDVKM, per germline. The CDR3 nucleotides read TGTGCCAGCAGTTTAAACCATCAGCCCCAGCATTTT. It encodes CASSLNHQPQHF.

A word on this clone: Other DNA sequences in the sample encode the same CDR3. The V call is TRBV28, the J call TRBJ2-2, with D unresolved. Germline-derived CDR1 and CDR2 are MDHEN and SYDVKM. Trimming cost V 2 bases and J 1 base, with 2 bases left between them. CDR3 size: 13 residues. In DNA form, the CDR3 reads TGTGCCAGCAGTTTAGGGAACACCGGGGAGCTGTTTTTT. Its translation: CASSLGNTGELFF.

The CDR3 sequence: CASRIAGSGYEQYF. The CDR3 DNA sequence: TGTGCCAGCAGGATCGCGGGCTCCGGCTACGAGCAGTACTTC. J is TRBJ2-7 and V is TRBV6-1, with D maybe TRBD2 (5 bases). Per germline, CDR1 MNHNS and CDR2 SASEGT. The CDR3 totals 14 residues. V gave up 6 bases and J gave up 3 bases, with 15 bases separating them.

As DNA, the CDR3 is TGTGCCAGCAGGGAACGGGGTTCACAAGAGACCCAGTACTTC. Its translation: CASRERGSQETQYF. The chain uses TRBV6-5 and TRBJ2-5, with D possibly matching TRBD2 (5 bases). Germline CDR1 and CDR2: MNHEY and SVGAGI. The CDR3 is made up of 14 amino acids. V lost 6 bases to trimming and J lost 2 bases, with 13 bases between them.

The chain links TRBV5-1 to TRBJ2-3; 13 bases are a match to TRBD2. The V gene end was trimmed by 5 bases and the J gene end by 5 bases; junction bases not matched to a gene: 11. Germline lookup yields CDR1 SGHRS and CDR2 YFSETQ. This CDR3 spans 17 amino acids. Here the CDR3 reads CASSPPGTSGAGDTQYF. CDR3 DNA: TGCGCCAGCAGTCCTCCGGGGACTAGCGGGGCGGGAGATACGCAGTATTTT.

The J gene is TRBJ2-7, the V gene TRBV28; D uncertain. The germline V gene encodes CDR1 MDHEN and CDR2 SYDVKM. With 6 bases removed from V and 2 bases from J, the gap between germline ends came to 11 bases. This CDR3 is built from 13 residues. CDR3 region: CASRDPNTYEQYF. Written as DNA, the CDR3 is TGTGCCAGCAGAGACCCGAACACCTACGAGCAGTACTTC.

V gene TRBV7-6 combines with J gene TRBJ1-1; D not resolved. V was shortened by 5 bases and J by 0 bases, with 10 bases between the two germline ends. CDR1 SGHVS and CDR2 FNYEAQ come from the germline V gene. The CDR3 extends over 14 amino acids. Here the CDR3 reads CASSPFSLNTEAFF. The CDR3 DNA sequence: TGTGCCAGCAGCCCATTCAGCCTGAACACTGAAGCTTTCTTT.

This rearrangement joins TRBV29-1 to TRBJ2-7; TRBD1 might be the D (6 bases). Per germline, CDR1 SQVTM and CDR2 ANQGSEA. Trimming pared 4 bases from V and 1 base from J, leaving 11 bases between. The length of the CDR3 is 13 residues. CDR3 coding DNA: TGCAGCGTTGGGGGACACCTATCCTACGAGCAGTACTTC. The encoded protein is CSVGGHLSYEQYF.

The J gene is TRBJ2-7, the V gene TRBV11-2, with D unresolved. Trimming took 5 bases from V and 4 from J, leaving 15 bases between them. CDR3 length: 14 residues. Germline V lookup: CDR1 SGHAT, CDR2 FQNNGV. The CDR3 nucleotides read TGTGCCAGCAGCACGCATGGACGGTCATACGAGCAGTACTTC. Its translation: CASSTHGRSYEQYF.

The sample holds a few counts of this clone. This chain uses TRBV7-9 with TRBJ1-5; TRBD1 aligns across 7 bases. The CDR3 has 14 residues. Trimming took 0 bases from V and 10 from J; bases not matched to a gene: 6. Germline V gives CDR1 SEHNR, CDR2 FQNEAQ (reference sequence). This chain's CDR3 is CASSLAEGTVPQHF. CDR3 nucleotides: TGTGCCAGCAGCTTAGCTGAGGGGACAGTCCCCCAGCATTTT.

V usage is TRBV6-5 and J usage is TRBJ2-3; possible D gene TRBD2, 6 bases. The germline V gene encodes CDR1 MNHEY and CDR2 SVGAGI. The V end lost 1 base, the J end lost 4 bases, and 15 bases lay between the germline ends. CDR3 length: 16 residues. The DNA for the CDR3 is TGTGCCAGCAGTTACTTGGGAGGAACCGGGCCAGATACGCAGTATTTT. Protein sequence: CASSYLGGTGPDTQYF.

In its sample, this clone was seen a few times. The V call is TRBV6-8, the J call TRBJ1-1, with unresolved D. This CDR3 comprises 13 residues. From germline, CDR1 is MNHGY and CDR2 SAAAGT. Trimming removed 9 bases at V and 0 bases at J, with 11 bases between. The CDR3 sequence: CASRTPMNTEAFF. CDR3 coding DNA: TGTGCCAGTCGGACGCCGATGAACACTGAAGCTTTCTTT.

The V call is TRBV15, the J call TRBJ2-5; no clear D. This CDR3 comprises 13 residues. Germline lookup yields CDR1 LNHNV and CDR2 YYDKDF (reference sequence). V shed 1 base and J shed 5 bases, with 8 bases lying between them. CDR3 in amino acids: CATSRAEQETQYF. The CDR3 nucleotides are TGTGCCACCAGCAGAGCCGAGCAGGAGACCCAGTACTTC.

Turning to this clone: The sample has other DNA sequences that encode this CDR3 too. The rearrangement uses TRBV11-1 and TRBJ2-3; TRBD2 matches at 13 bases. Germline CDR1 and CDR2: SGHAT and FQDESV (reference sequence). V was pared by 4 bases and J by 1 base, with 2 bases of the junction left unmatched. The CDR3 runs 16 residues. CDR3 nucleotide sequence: TGTGCCAGCAGCTCAGGACTAGCGGGAGGCACAGATACGCAGTATTTT. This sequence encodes CASSSGLAGGTDTQYF.

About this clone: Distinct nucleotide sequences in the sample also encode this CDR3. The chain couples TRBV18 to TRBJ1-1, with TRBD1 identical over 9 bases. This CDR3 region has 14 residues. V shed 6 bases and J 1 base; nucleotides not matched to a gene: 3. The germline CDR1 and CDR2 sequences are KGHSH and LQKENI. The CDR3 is CASSLGQGNTEAFF. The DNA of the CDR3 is TGTGCCAGCTCGTTGGGACAGGGGAACACTGAAGCTTTCTTT.

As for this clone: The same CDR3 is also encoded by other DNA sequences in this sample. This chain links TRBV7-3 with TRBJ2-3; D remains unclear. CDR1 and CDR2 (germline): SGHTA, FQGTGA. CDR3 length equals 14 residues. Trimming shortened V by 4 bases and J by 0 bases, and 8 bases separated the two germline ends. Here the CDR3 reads CASSSRASTDTQYF. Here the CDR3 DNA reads TGTGCCAGCAGCTCCCGCGCTAGCACAGATACGCAGTATTTT.

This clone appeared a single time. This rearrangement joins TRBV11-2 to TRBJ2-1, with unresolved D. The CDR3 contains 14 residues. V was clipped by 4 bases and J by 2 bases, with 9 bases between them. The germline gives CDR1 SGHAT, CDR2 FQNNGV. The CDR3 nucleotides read TGTGCCAGCAGCTCCGGACGGCCCTACAATGAGCAGTTCTTC. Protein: CASSSGRPYNEQFF. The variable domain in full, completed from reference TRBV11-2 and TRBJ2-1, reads EAGVAQSPRYKIIEKRQSVAFWCNPISGHATLYWYQQILGQGPKLLIQFQNNGVVDDSQLPKDRFSAERLKGVDSTLKIQPAKLEDSAVYLCASSSGRPYNEQFFGPGTRLTVL.

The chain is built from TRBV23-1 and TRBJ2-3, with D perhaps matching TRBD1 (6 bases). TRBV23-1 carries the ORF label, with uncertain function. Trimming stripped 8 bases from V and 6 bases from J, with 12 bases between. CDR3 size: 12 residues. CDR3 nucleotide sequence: TGCGCCAGCGGCAACACAGGGGATACGCAGTATTTT. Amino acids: CASGNTGDTQYF.

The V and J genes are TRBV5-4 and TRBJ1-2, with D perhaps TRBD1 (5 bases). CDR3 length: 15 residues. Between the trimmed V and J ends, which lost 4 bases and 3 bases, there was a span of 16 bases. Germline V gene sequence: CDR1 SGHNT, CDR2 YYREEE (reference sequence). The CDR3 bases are TGTGCCAGCAGCCTTTTAGGAGGGACCGACTATGGCTACACCTTC. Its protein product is CASSLLGGTDYGYTF.

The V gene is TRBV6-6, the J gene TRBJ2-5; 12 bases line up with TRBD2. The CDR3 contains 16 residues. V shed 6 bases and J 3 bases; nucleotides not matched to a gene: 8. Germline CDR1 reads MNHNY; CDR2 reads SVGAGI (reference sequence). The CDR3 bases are TGTGCCAGCAGCGAGGGACTAGCGGGTCCCAAAGAGACCCAGTACTTC. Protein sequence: CASSEGLAGPKETQYF.

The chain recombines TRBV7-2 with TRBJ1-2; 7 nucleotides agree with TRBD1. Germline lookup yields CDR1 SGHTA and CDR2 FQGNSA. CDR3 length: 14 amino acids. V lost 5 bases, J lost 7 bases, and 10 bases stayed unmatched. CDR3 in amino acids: CASSPVGTDPGYTF. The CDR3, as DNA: TGTGCCAGCAGCCCAGTTGGGACAGACCCTGGCTACACCTTC.

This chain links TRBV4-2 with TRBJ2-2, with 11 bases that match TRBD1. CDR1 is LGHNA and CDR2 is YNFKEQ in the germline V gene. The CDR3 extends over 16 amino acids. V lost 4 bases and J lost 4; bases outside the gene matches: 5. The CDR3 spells CASSRPGTGGTGELFF. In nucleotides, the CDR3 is TGTGCCAGCAGCCGTCCAGGGACAGGGGGCACCGGGGAGCTGTTTTTT.

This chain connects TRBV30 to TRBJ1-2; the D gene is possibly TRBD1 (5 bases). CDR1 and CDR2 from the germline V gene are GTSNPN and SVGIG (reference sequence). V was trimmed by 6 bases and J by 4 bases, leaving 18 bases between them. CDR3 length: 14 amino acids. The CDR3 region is CACLPGRRGYGYTF. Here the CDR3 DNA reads TGTGCCTGCCTACCAGGGAGGCGAGGCTATGGCTACACCTTC.

The CDR3 region has the DNA TGCGCCAGCACCCCTATGGAGGCGGCGGCTGGAAACACCATATATTTT. This codes for CASTPMEAAAGNTIYF. The genes are TRBV5-1 and TRBJ1-3, with D hard to call. The germline V and J ends were trimmed by 6 bases and 2 bases, with 18 bases remaining between them. The CDR3 contains 16 residues. CDR1 is SGHRS and CDR2 is YFSETQ in the germline V gene.

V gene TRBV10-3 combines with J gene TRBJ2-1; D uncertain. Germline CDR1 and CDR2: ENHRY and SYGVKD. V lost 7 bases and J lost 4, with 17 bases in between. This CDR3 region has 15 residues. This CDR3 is CAIKVQEMGYNEQFF. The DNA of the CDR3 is TGTGCCATCAAGGTCCAGGAAATGGGATACAATGAGCAGTTCTTC.

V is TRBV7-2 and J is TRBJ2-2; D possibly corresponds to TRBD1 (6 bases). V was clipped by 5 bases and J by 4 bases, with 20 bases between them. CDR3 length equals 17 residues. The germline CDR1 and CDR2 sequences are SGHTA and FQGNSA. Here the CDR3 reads CASSAQPLQGATGELFF. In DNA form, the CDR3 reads TGTGCCAGCAGCGCACAACCCTTACAGGGAGCCACCGGGGAGCTGTTTTTT.